This is a list of T cell receptor beta chains from one sample in a study of T cell responses to AZD1222 COVID-19 vaccine. The method was immunoSEQ multiplex PCR; TCRdb's version includes in-frame clones alone and lacks a portion of them. The table lists about 120,000 clones, 93% of them singletons. Sample: peripheral blood, taken on day 0 of AZD1222 vaccination. The source is an adult in good health. The CDR3 runs from the conserved cysteine through the conserved F or W. A D gene is named only where the DNA matches it firmly. Size tells how often a clone was seen (once, few, many) or the class of an expanded clone, and some rows leave it out.

>TRBD2|TRBV19|.|TRBJ2-4|14
CASSIVSSGNIQYF
TGTGCCAGTAGTATAGTTTCTAGCGGGAACATTCAGTACTTC
>.|TRBV7-6|.|TRBJ2-1|12
CASSSIMGEQFF
TGTGCCAGCAGCTCAATTATGGGTGAGCAGTTCTTC
>.|TRBV9|.|TRBJ2-1|12
CASSRGLSKQFF
TGTGCCAGCAGCCGTGGACTGAGCAAGCAGTTCTTC
>.|TRBV2|.|TRBJ2-5|13
CASAVRPVETQYF
TGTGCCAGCGCGGTCAGACCGGTAGAGACCCAGTACTTC
>TRBD2|TRBV5-1|.|TRBJ2-1|16
CASSFTLAGDYNEQFF
TGCGCCAGCAGCTTCACACTAGCGGGAGATTACAATGAGCAGTTCTTC
>.|TRBV18|.|TRBJ2-5|15
CASSPGFGEWETQYF
TGTGCCAGCTCACCAGGGTTTGGAGAGTGGGAGACCCAGTACTTC
>TRBD2|TRBV25-1|.|TRBJ2-1|15
CASSGPGLAVNEQFF
TGTGCCAGCAGTGGACCGGGACTAGCGGTCAATGAGCAGTTCTTC
>TRBD1|TRBV5-1|.|TRBJ1-6|14
CASSLGQLNSPLHF
TGCGCCAGCAGCCTGGGACAGCTAAATTCACCCCTCCACTTT
>.|TRBV21-1|.|TRBJ2-1|16
CASSKAGVQGGNEQFF
TGTGCCAGCAGCAAAGCCGGCGTACAGGGGGGCAATGAGCAGTTCTTC
>.|TRBV15|.|TRBJ2-1|15
CATSSLTGTYNEQFF
TGTGCCACCAGCAGCCTTACAGGCACCTACAATGAGCAGTTCTTC
>.|TRBV7-6|.|TRBJ1-5|15
CASSPLQGSNQPQHF
TGTGCCAGCAGCCCCCTTCAGGGTTCTAATCAGCCCCAGCATTTT
>.|TRBV28|.|TRBJ1-4|14
CASSLSGGNEKLFF
TGTGCCAGCAGTTTATCTGGAGGGAATGAAAAACTGTTTTTT
>TRBD1|TRBV30|.|TRBJ2-2|13
CAWSVRGPGELFF
TGTGCCTGGAGTGTCAGGGGGCCCGGGGAGCTGTTTTTT
>TRBD2|TRBV20-1|once|TRBJ2-3|16
CSAIDTTSGSTDTQYF
TGCAGTGCTATTGACACGACTAGCGGGAGCACAGATACGCAGTATTTT
>.|TRBV7-3|.|TRBJ2-7|13
CASSLTPAYEQYF
TGTGCCAGCAGCTTAACGCCTGCCTACGAGCAGTACTTC
>.|TRBV5-4|.|TRBJ2-5|15
CASSLGGSQRETQYF
TGTGCCAGCAGCTTGGGAGGGAGTCAGCGGGAGACCCAGTACTTC
>TRBD1|TRBV18|once|TRBJ2-7|13
CASSPGQRYEQYF
TGTGCCAGCTCCCCGGGACAGAGGTACGAGCAGTACTTC
>.|TRBV19|.|TRBJ2-3|19
CASSIVGGTNVPSTDTQYF
TGTGCCAGTAGTATAGTAGGGGGGACTAATGTCCCTAGCACAGATACGCAGTATTTT
>.|TRBV6-1|.|TRBJ2-2|15
CASSEEVDGAGELFF
TGTGCCAGCAGTGAAGAGGTGGACGGGGCCGGGGAGCTGTTTTTT
>.|TRBV19|.|TRBJ1-6|16
CASSIHYIGYNSPLHF
TGTGCCAGTAGTATCCATTACATAGGCTATAATTCACCCCTCCACTTT
>.|TRBV18|.|TRBJ1-1|13
CASSPRITTEAFF
TGTGCCAGCTCACCAAGGATCACCACTGAAGCTTTCTTT
>.|TRBV2|.|TRBJ2-7|13
CASMVASSYEQYF
TGTGCCAGCATGGTTGCGAGCTCCTACGAGCAGTACTTC
>.|TRBV10-1|.|TRBJ2-7|17
CATPRKIRADPSYEQYF
TGCGCCACCCCGAGGAAAATCCGGGCAGACCCTTCCTACGAGCAGTACTTC
>TRBD2|TRBV5-4|.|TRBJ2-7|18
CASSLTSGRVYGGYEQYF
TGTGCCAGCAGCTTGACTAGCGGGAGGGTTTACGGAGGCTACGAGCAGTACTTC
>TRBD1|TRBV28|.|TRBJ1-3|15
CASRPTGGSGNTIYF
TGTGCCAGCAGGCCCACAGGGGGGTCTGGAAACACCATATATTTT
>.|TRBV19|.|TRBJ1-6|13
CASRVGLNSPLHF
TGTGCCAGTCGGGTGGGTTTGAATTCACCCCTCCACTTT